The clone carrying this TCR beta chain was detected many times. Its antigen is still unknown. Original methodology: CDR3 was compared across clinicopathological groups, and the resulting differences were used to build a distant-metastasis classifier for papillary thyroid cancer. TCRdb re-called the PCR reads via MiXCR. TCRdb assigned the V and J calls; the authors' analysis was not used. The data hold about 24,000 clones, with around 21% observed a single time. This CDR3 spans 17 amino acids. Germline V gene data show CDR1 as MNHNS and CDR2 as SASEGT. The V segment lost 4 bases and the J segment 0 bases; nucleotides outside the gene matches: 7. All patients were untreated before thyroid surgery. This sample is part of a study of metastatic and nonmetastatic thyroid tumors. In the study overall: Peripheral blood and tumor or nodule samples from malignant and benign thyroid patients were compared.

Study-wide results and limits: Reportedly, malignant thyroid tumors had significantly higher TCR beta diversity than benign nodules, in blood and tumor.

This sequence joins TRBV6-1 and TRBJ2-3, with 10 positions matching TRBD2. Sequenced: blood. This TCR came from a male donor with papillary thyroid cancer or a benign thyroid nodule (not recorded which). Some clones in this sample may be carry-over from other donors' samples. The DNA of the CDR3 is TGTGCCAGCAGTGGAACCCAGCGGGAGGGGAGCACAGATACGCAGTATTTT. Translated, it gives CASSGTQREGSTDTQYF.